This TCR beta chain appears in the sequencing data of a study of cytomegalovirus exposure and HLA in healthy donors. Turning to the study itself: Early on, a data release was issued that held approximately 92 million unique TCRs from HLA-typed donors. Most genotyped donors, 65% to 85% of more than 300, had Caucasian-associated genetic ancestry.

Concerning this clone itself: Its antigen is still unknown.

The CDR3 covers 14 residues. The ends were cut back, 0 bases at V and 7 bases at J, with 12 bases in the middle. Germline V gene data show CDR1 as MNHEY and CDR2 as SVGAGI. Findings and limits, study-wide: Researchers had no immune exposure information except CMV serostatus available.

The PCR was carried out with 60 Vbeta primers and 13 Jbeta primers. The protocol was immunoSEQ multiplex PCR, while the TCRdb copy is restricted to in-frame clones and leaves out a portion. The profile shows roughly 90,000 clones, 82% of them singletons. This chain joins TRBV6-5 and TRBJ1-2; no clear D. This receptor was obtained from a young man in good health and CMV-seropositive. Sequencing was carried out using PBMCs. The CDR3 DNA reads TGTGCCAGCAGTTACTCGGCACTTTCGGGTGGCTACACCTTC. It yields the protein CASSYSALSGGYTF.